This TCR beta chain was recorded in a study of blood T cell repertoires in COVID-19. Clones were sequenced by immunoSEQ multiplex PCR, and TCRdb holds only the in-frame ones, with some missing. The sample has some 130,000 clones; less than 80% are singletons. This CDR3 is built from 10 residues. Between the trimmed V and J ends, which lost 11 bases and 1 base, there was a span of 6 bases. Germline loops: CDR1 MNHEY, CDR2 SVGAGI. Sequencing was carried out using peripheral blood. This clonotype was sampled from a man aged 55 to 70 with acute or convalescent COVID-19. The chain couples TRBV6-5 to TRBJ2-7; D is undetermined. DNA for the CDR3: TGTGCCGCGGCATCCTACGAGCAGTACTTC. Amino acid sequence: CAAASYEQYF.